Sequencing of this TCR beta chain was carried out in a study of Ad26.COV2.S vaccination and SARS-CoV-2 variants. Overall study results and limits: Possibly, TCR breadth and depth analyses underestimated total T cell responses.

Note on this clone: Its matching antigen is unknown.

The trim removed 3 bases at V and 8 bases at J, leaving 7 bases unmatched. Germline values: CDR1 LNHDA, CDR2 SQIVND (reference sequence). CDR3 length: 15 amino acids. The data were produced by immunoSEQ multiplex PCR, yet TCRdb's version contains in-frame clones alone and is incomplete. The sample holds under 550,000 clones, about nine tenths seen once. This sample's treatment: around 19 received Ad26.COV2.S at low or high dose, single or two shots; about five received placebo; per-sample allocation not given. Collection of the samples took place on day 63 after the first injection of vaccine or placebo.

The sample here was peripheral blood, taken in a trial of Ad26.COV2.S vaccine versus placebo. This sequence originates from a person between 18 and 65 years old who received the Ad26.COV2.S COVID-19 vaccine or a placebo. The V call is TRBV19, the J call TRBJ2-1; TRBD2 aligns across 10 bases. CDR3 loop: CASSMGSGRWDEQFF. The CDR3 coding sequence is TGTGCCAGTAGTATGGGTAGCGGGAGGTGGGATGAGCAGTTCTTC.